This T cell receptor beta chain came from a study of blood T cell repertoires in COVID-19. Study context: Sites across the United States, Italy and Spain contributed samples from acute and convalescent COVID-19. In each case, the material was cDNA or gDNA derived from T cells, B-cell-depleted T cells, or PBMCs.

CDR1 is MNHEY, CDR2 SVGAGI, per germline. The CDR3 length is 13 residues. The ends were cut back, 6 bases at V and 3 bases at J, with 12 bases in the middle. Original processing methods: Quantification of nucleated cells was approximated via reference gene primer amplification. Only in-frame clones appear in the TCRdb table, and some are missing; sequencing was by immunoSEQ multiplex PCR. That table furnishes V, J and clone size, whereas the DNA furnished D and trimming. Among 310,000 or so clones listed, around nine tenths were seen once. Sample: peripheral blood. The sequence came from a woman aged 50 to 60 with active or convalescent COVID-19. The rearrangement joins TRBV6-5 to TRBJ2-7, with a possible D match to TRBD1 (5 bases). The CDR3 DNA is TGTGCCAGCAGGTCGGACATGTACTACGAGCAGTACTTC. Protein: CASRSDMYYEQYF.